Each of the 29 T cell receptor beta chains below was sequenced from the same sample in a study of neoadjuvant anti-PD-1 for oral cavity cancer. Time point noted: after neoadjuvant nivolumab, at surgical resection. The method was immunoSEQ multiplex PCR; TCRdb's version includes in-frame clones alone and lacks a portion of them. The table lists about 7,800 clones, 55% to 70% of them singletons, with around 2.9% in the top ten. Sequenced material: PBMCs, taken after nivolumab (anti-PD-1) treatment. Receptor source: a person aged 35-80 years with oral cavity squamous cell carcinoma.

This clone was seen a single time. The chain joins TRBV4-2 to TRBJ2-5, with TRBD2 matching 10 bases. The CDR3 sequence is 19 residues long. V lost 3 bases and J lost 7; bases outside the gene matches: 20. Germline CDR1 and CDR2: LGHNA and YNFKEQ. CDR3 nucleotide sequence: TGTGCCAGCAGCCATCTTAGCGGGGGGCAATCTGGGGATGTGGGGACCCAGTACTTC. Translation: CASSHLSGGQSGDVGTQYF.

CDR3 protein: CASSTGLTALNTEAFF. In DNA, the CDR3 is TGTGCCAGCAGTACCGGATTGACAGCCTTGAACACTGAAGCTTTCTTT. The chain uses TRBV6-6 and TRBJ1-1; a weak D match, TRBD1 (5 bases). CDR3 length equals 16 residues. Trimming cost V 5 bases and J 0 bases, with 16 bases left between them. Germline CDR1 and CDR2: MNHNY and SVGAGI (reference sequence).

In its sample, this clone was seen a few times. V and J are TRBV4-3 and TRBJ1-1; D is ambiguous. V lost 1 base and J lost 2, with 11 bases in between. Germline lookup yields CDR1 LGHNA and CDR2 YSLEER. The length of the CDR3 is 15 residues. The CDR3 spells CASSQATVPNTEAFF. DNA of the CDR3: TGCGCCAGCAGCCAAGCTACAGTCCCTAACACTGAAGCTTTCTTT.

The chain links TRBV7-4 to TRBJ2-1, with D possibly being TRBD1 (6 bases). CDR1 SGHVT and CDR2 SQSDAQ come from the germline V gene. The CDR3 runs to 14 residues. V lost 5 bases, J lost 5 bases, and 13 bases lay in between. CDR3 bases: TGTGCCAGCAGCCCCCGAGGACAGCACAATGAGCAGTTCTTC. This sequence encodes CASSPRGQHNEQFF.

The chain combines TRBV18 with TRBJ1-2; TRBD1 might be the D (6 bases). V was clipped by 2 bases and J by 4 bases, with 11 bases between them. CDR1 is KGHSH, CDR2 LQKENI, per germline. This CDR3 comprises 14 residues. Here the CDR3 reads CASSPAGETYGYTF. The CDR3 DNA reads TGTGCCAGCTCACCAGCAGGGGAGACCTATGGCTACACCTTC. Drawing the rest from reference TRBV18 and TRBJ1-2, the complete variable domain is NAGVMQNPRHLVRRRGQEARLRCSPMKGHSHVYWYRQLPEEGLKFMVYLQKENIIDESGMPKERFSAEFPKEGPSILRIQQVVRGDSAAYFCASSPAGETYGYTFGSGTRLTVV.

The chain recombines TRBV19 with TRBJ2-7, with 11 bases identical to TRBD2. V was pared by 2 bases and J by 3 bases, with 6 bases of the junction left unmatched. CDR1 is LNHDA, CDR2 SQIVND, per germline (reference sequence). This CDR3 is built from 16 residues. The CDR3 sequence is CASSISGTSGYYEQYF. The DNA of the CDR3 is TGTGCCAGTAGTATATCCGGGACTAGCGGATACTACGAGCAGTACTTC.

Of note for this clone: Other nucleotide sequences from this sample produce the same CDR3. The chain couples TRBV5-1 to TRBJ1-1, with D possibly matching TRBD1 (6 bases). Looked up from germline, CDR1 is SGHRS and CDR2 is YFSETQ. This CDR3 is 16 amino acids long. Trimming took 5 bases from V and 0 from J, leaving 17 bases between them. The CDR3 bases are TGCGCCAGCAGATTGAGGGAAACAGGGCTGAACACTGAAGCTTTCTTT. Encoded protein: CASRLRETGLNTEAFF.

This clone was seen only a few times. This chain joins TRBV2 and TRBJ1-2; TRBD1 is a possible D gene (5 bases). The CDR3 runs 16 residues. CDR1 and CDR2 from the germline V gene are SNHLY and FYNNEI. Trimming left V 7 bases short and J 0 bases short, with 18 bases between. The DNA of the CDR3 is TGTGCCAGCATGGGAGATGGTCCAGGGCCTAACTATGGCTACACCTTC. It encodes CASMGDGPGPNYGYTF.

The chain uses TRBV19 and TRBJ2-2; the match to TRBD2 covers 9 bases. The CDR3 is made up of 16 amino acids. After removal of 5 bases from V and 0 bases from J, the junction contained 4 bases not matched to a gene. Germline CDR1 LNHDA, CDR2 SQIVND (reference sequence). CDR3 loop: CASSLLAGSNTGELFF. The DNA for the CDR3 is TGTGCCAGTAGTTTGCTAGCGGGGTCGAACACCGGGGAGCTGTTTTTT.

The genes are TRBV5-8 and TRBJ2-1; D possibly uses TRBD1 or TRBD2 (5 bases each). Germline V gene sequence: CDR1 SGHTS, CDR2 YDEGEE. This CDR3 region has 15 residues. V gave up 3 bases and J gave up 4 bases, with 14 bases separating them. CDR3 DNA: TGTGCCAGCAGCTCTTGGGACCTCGTTTACAATGAGCAGTTCTTC. Protein: CASSSWDLVYNEQFF.

Only one count was recorded for this clone. The chain combines TRBV5-4 with TRBJ2-1; TRBD1 or TRBD2 may be the D gene (7 bases each). Germline CDR1 is SGHNT and CDR2 is YYREEE (reference sequence). V lost 4 bases and J lost 7, with 18 bases in between. The CDR3 spans 15 residues. DNA for the CDR3: TGTGCCAGCAGCCCAGGGAGGGGGCTCGGGAATGAGCAGTTCTTC. As protein: CASSPGRGLGNEQFF.

The sample holds one count of this clone. This chain connects TRBV18 to TRBJ2-7; 8 positions match TRBD1. Germline trimming cut 3 bases from V and 2 bases from J; bases unmatched to any gene: 3. This CDR3 contains 14 residues. Germline CDR1 and CDR2: KGHSH and LQKENI. The CDR3, as DNA: TGTGCCAGCTCACCGGGACAGGATGCCTACGAGCAGTACTTC. This gives the protein CASSPGQDAYEQYF.

The rearrangement uses TRBV4-3 and TRBJ1-1; D remains ambiguous. Germline CDR1 is LGHNA and CDR2 is YSLEER. The CDR3 covers 15 residues. V gave up 4 bases and J gave up 1 base, with 13 bases separating them. The CDR3 protein is CASSPSISRNTEAFF. The DNA of the CDR3 is TGCGCCAGCAGCCCGTCAATCTCGAGGAACACTGAAGCTTTCTTT.

The chain recombines TRBV10-2 with TRBJ2-1; tentative D call: TRBD1 (6 bases). The V gene lost 0 bases and the J gene lost 16 bases, with 19 bases spanning the gap. Germline assignment: CDR1 WSHSY and CDR2 SAAADI. The CDR3 covers 14 residues. CDR3 DNA sequence: TGCGCCAGCAGTGAGTCACACCAGACAGGATCTCTCTTCTTC. It translates to CASSESHQTGSLFF.

V and J are TRBV25-1 and TRBJ2-2; D possibly corresponds to TRBD1 (6 bases). Trimming left V 3 bases short and J 5 bases short, with 7 bases between. This CDR3 is built from 13 residues. The germline V gene has CDR1 MGHDK and CDR2 SYGVNS. The CDR3 sequence is CASSEQGTGELFF. The CDR3 nucleotides read TGTGCCAGCAGTGAGCAGGGGACCGGGGAGCTGTTTTTT. Filled out from reference TRBV25-1 and TRBJ2-2, the complete variable domain reads EADIYQTPRYLVIGTGKKITLECSQTMGHDKMYWYQQDPGMELHLIHYSYGVNSTEKGDLSSESTVSRIRTEHFPLTLESARPSHTSQYLCASSEQGTGELFFGEGSRLTVL.

The chain couples TRBV27 to TRBJ2-2; weak D call: TRBD2 (5 bases). V dropped 5 bases and J dropped 7 bases, with 14 bases sitting between them. Germline CDR1 MNHEY, CDR2 SMNVEV (reference sequence). The CDR3 is 14 residues long. The CDR3 DNA sequence: TGTGCCAGCAGTCCCGGGATATTCGGCGGGGAGCTGTTTTTT. Its translation: CASSPGIFGGELFF.

The gene calls are TRBV6-6 and TRBJ1-5; tentatively, D is TRBD1 (5 bases). V shed 4 bases and J shed 0 bases, with 10 bases lying between them. Germline V gives CDR1 MNHNY, CDR2 SVGAGI (reference sequence). The CDR3 has 15 residues. CDR3 sequence reads: CASSSDRASNQPQHF. The CDR3 region has the DNA TGTGCCAGCAGTTCAGACAGAGCTAGCAATCAGCCCCAGCATTTT.

The chain employs TRBV12-5 and TRBJ2-2; a possible D gene is TRBD1 (6 bases). CDR1 is LGHNT and CDR2 is FRNRAP in the germline V gene. This CDR3 has 17 amino acids. The ends were cut back, 9 bases at V and 3 bases at J, with 23 bases in the middle. CDR3 coding DNA: TGTGCTAGGCCCATGAACGCCCGGGGACACTACACCGGGGAGCTGTTTTTT. Translation gives CARPMNARGHYTGELFF.

This sequence joins TRBV7-8 and TRBJ2-5, with D perhaps matching TRBD2 (5 bases). V lost 3 bases and J lost 4, with 12 bases in between. The CDR3 has 14 amino acids. Germline V gives CDR1 SGHVS, CDR2 FQNEAQ. The CDR3 loop is CASSFIGLAETQYF. CDR3 coding DNA: TGTGCCAGCAGCTTCATAGGCCTAGCAGAGACCCAGTACTTC.

The chain uses TRBV7-2 and TRBJ2-2; D remains ambiguous. The CDR3 runs 14 residues. Germline values: CDR1 SGHTA, CDR2 FQGNSA. The V end lost 2 bases, the J end lost 9 bases, and 13 bases lay between the germline ends. CDR3 protein: CASSLPPQRRELFF. CDR3 nucleotides: TGTGCCAGCAGCTTACCCCCACAGCGCCGGGAGCTGTTTTTT. Combining the CDR3 with reference TRBV7-2 and TRBJ2-2 gives the whole variable domain GAGVSQSPSNKVTEKGKDVELRCDPISGHTALYWYRQSLGQGLEFLIYFQGNSAPDKSGLPSDRFSAERTGGSVSTLTIQRTQQEDSAVYLCASSLPPQRRELFFGEGSRLTVL.

This rearrangement joins TRBV7-2 to TRBJ1-4; 7 bases are a match to TRBD1. Losses at the gene ends were 3 bases for V and 8 bases for J; bases not matched to a gene: 9. The length of the CDR3 is 15 residues. Germline CDR1 SGHTA, CDR2 FQGNSA. CDR3 sequence reads: CASSFRQGGGEKLFF. The CDR3 nucleotides are TGTGCCAGCAGCTTTAGACAGGGAGGGGGAGAAAAACTGTTTTTT.

A single count supports this clone. The chain is built from TRBV2 and TRBJ1-5; D is ambiguous. Germline lookup yields CDR1 SNHLY and CDR2 FYNNEI. CDR3 length: 17 amino acids. The V and J ends lost 5 bases and 0 bases respectively, with 17 bases between them. The CDR3 coding sequence is TGTGCCAGCAGTTTACACATGGCCTCGTATAGCAATCAGCCCCAGCATTTT. Protein sequence: CASSLHMASYSNQPQHF.

V is TRBV30 and J is TRBJ2-7, with no clear D. This CDR3 contains 14 residues. V lost 2 bases to trimming and J lost 2 bases, with 13 bases between them. Germline loops: CDR1 GTSNPN, CDR2 SVGIG (reference sequence). Here the CDR3 reads CAWSFSGYTYEQYF. The CDR3 nucleotides read TGTGCCTGGAGTTTCTCAGGTTACACCTACGAGCAGTACTTC.

This clone was observed a few times. The rearrangement links TRBV21-1 to TRBJ1-4; no DNA check was done on the table's D call, TRBD1. TRBV21-1 is recorded as a pseudogene. CDR3 length: 15 amino acids. The CDR3: CASAWYRTTNEKLFF. CDR3 DNA sequence: TGTGCCAGCGCCTGGTACAGAACAACTAATGAAAAACTGTTTTTT.

CDR3 DNA: TGTGCCAGCAGCCCAAGAACCGGGACTAGCGGACGTGAGCAGTTCTTC. Translation: CASSPRTGTSGREQFF. This sequence joins TRBV11-2 and TRBJ2-1, with 11 bases fitting TRBD2. CDR1 and CDR2 from the germline V gene are SGHAT and FQNNGV. The J segment lost 9 bases and the V segment lost 5 bases, leaving 12 bases of the junction unmatched. This CDR3 is built from 16 residues.

This clone was seen only a few times. J is TRBJ1-2 and V is TRBV28; D is unresolved. With 6 bases removed from V and 4 bases from J, the gap between germline ends came to 9 bases. This CDR3 has 12 amino acids. The germline CDR1 and CDR2 sequences are MDHEN and SYDVKM. CDR3 amino acids: CASRPASYGYTF. The CDR3 bases are TGTGCCAGCAGGCCCGCTAGCTATGGCTACACCTTC.

The gene calls are TRBV11-2 and TRBJ2-1; TRBD2 matches 8 bases. The CDR3 consists of 15 residues. Germline CDR1 is SGHAT and CDR2 is FQNNGV. The junction had 4 bases not matched to a gene; V was cut back by 6 bases and J by 0 bases. The CDR3 spells CASRGGGSSYNEQFF. The CDR3 nucleotides read TGTGCCAGCAGAGGCGGGGGGAGCTCCTACAATGAGCAGTTCTTC.

The V gene is TRBV28, the J gene TRBJ2-5, with D perhaps matching TRBD1 (6 bases). Germline V gene sequence: CDR1 MDHEN, CDR2 SYDVKM. CDR3 length equals 15 residues. V gave up 6 bases and J gave up 1 base, with 15 bases separating them. The CDR3 is CASSPLQGRQETQYF. The CDR3 DNA reads as TGTGCCAGCAGCCCTTTACAGGGCCGCCAAGAGACCCAGTACTTC.

This clone was found a few times. CDR3 region: CASSYRGQGNYGYTF. The CDR3 DNA is TGTGCCAGCAGTTACCGGGGACAGGGAAACTATGGCTACACCTTC. The chain employs TRBV6-5 and TRBJ1-2, with 9 nucleotides matching TRBD1. The CDR3 sequence is 15 residues long. Germline V lookup: CDR1 MNHEY, CDR2 SVGAGI. The junction had 3 bases not matched to a gene; V was cut back by 2 bases and J by 2 bases.